A single sample is the source of the 30 T cell receptor beta chains below, sequenced in a study of technical replicates of blood from a handful of donors. Repertoires were generated with immunoSEQ multiplex PCR, while TCRdb's copy carries only in-frame clones and drops some. The table records approximately 81,000 clones, approximately 78% of them present only once. Sequencing input: PBMCs. The receptor set was obtained from a human donor in good health. Some clones in this sample may be carry-over from other donors' samples.

The chain joins TRBV11-3 to TRBJ2-2; 14 nucleotides agree with TRBD2. V lost 5 bases and J lost 5; bases outside the gene matches: 4. CDR3 length: 16 amino acids. Germline V gives CDR1 SGHNT, CDR2 YENEEA. Here the CDR3 reads CASSPRTSGRTGELFF. CDR3 DNA: TGTGCCAGCAGCCCGCGGACTAGCGGGAGGACCGGGGAGCTGTTTTTT.

The V gene is TRBV11-2, the J gene TRBJ1-1; D may be TRBD1 (6 bases). The CDR3 has 16 amino acids. The germline V gene encodes CDR1 SGHAT and CDR2 FQNNGV. Trimming cost V 1 base and J 3 bases, with 15 bases left between them. CDR3: CASSLVRQGLYTEAFF. CDR3 bases: TGTGCCAGCAGCTTAGTTAGGCAGGGGTTGTACACTGAAGCTTTCTTT.

The CDR3 DNA is TGTGCCAGTAGTCCAGGGACAGGGGCTGGAAACACCATATATTTT. Protein product: CASSPGTGAGNTIYF. This rearrangement joins TRBV19 to TRBJ1-3; TRBD1 matches 10 bases. CDR1 is LNHDA and CDR2 is SQIVND in the germline V gene (reference sequence). This CDR3 region has 15 residues. The V and J ends lost 5 bases and 2 bases, in that order; junction bases with no gene match: 3. The full variable domain, its missing parts supplied by reference TRBV19 and TRBJ1-3, is DGGITQSPKYLFRKEGQNVTLSCEQNLNHDAMYWYRQDPGQGLRLIYYSQIVNDFQKGDIAEGYSVSREKKESFPLTVTSAQKNPTAFYLCASSPGTGAGNTIYFGEGSWLTVV.

The genes are TRBV6-5 and TRBJ1-1; D call uncertain. The V end was cut by 5 bases, the J end by 2 bases, with 9 bases between. Germline V gene data show CDR1 as MNHEY and CDR2 as SVGAGI. This CDR3 comprises 13 residues. The CDR3 is CASSLRLNTEAFF. The DNA of the CDR3 is TGTGCCAGCAGTCTTCGACTAAACACTGAAGCTTTCTTT.

This clone was detected only once. The chain links TRBV9 to TRBJ2-3; TRBD2 is a possible D gene (5 bases). This CDR3 comprises 15 residues. V dropped 0 bases and J dropped 2 bases, with 10 bases sitting between them. Germline V gene lookup returns CDR1 SGDLS and CDR2 YYNGEE. The CDR3 DNA is TGTGCCAGCAGCGTAGGTTCCGGGAACACAGATACGCAGTATTTT. This codes for CASSVGSGNTDTQYF.

The chain carries TRBV9 and TRBJ2-3; D uncertain. The CDR3 totals 14 residues. V was clipped by 1 base and J by 4 bases, with 10 bases between them. CDR1 is SGDLS, CDR2 YYNGEE, per germline. The CDR3 DNA is TGTGCCAGCAGCGTATCCAGGTCCCCAGATACGCAGTATTTT. It is translated as CASSVSRSPDTQYF.

The CDR3 region has the DNA TGTGCCAGCAGCTCAGGACAGGGCCTGACCCAGTACTTC. This gives the protein CASSSGQGLTQYF. The rearrangement joins TRBV7-3 to TRBJ2-5, with 8 bases aligning to TRBD1. Trimming took 4 bases from V and 7 from J; bases not matched to a gene: 5. The length of the CDR3 is 13 residues. CDR1 is SGHTA and CDR2 is FQGTGA in the germline V gene.

This chain uses TRBV7-2 with TRBJ1-2, with 8 bases fitting TRBD1. V was pared by 5 bases and J by 4 bases, with 3 bases of the junction left unmatched. The CDR3 runs 13 residues. Per the germline V gene, CDR1 is SGHTA and CDR2 is FQGNSA. The DNA for the CDR3 is TGTGCCAGCAGCCCTGGGACAGGCTATGGCTACACCTTC. Translating it yields CASSPGTGYGYTF.

The chain recombines TRBV9 with TRBJ2-5, with D perhaps TRBD1 (6 bases). The CDR3 runs 15 residues. V was cut by 4 bases and J by 2 bases, with 15 bases left in between. The germline V gene has CDR1 SGDLS and CDR2 YYNGEE. In DNA form, the CDR3 reads TGTGCCAGCAGCCTCCGGACAGTACCACAAGAGACCCAGTACTTC. It encodes CASSLRTVPQETQYF.

The chain joins TRBV7-9 to TRBJ2-7; possibly TRBD1 for D (5 bases). V was shortened by 5 bases and J by 4 bases, with 18 bases between the two germline ends. The V gene's germline CDR1 is SEHNR and CDR2 FQNEAQ (reference sequence). The CDR3 contains 15 residues. CDR3 sequence (DNA): TGTGCCAGCAGCCCCGTTTATAGGGGTACGTACGAGCAGTACTTC. It encodes CASSPVYRGTYEQYF.

The genes are TRBV6-1 and TRBJ1-2; 8 bases match TRBD1. J was trimmed by 8 bases and V by 6 bases; bases with no gene match: 14. CDR1 is MNHNS, CDR2 SASEGT, per germline. The CDR3 loop spans 15 amino acids. In nucleotides, the CDR3 is TGTGCCAGCAGGCCTGGGACAGGCTCGATCAGGGGCTACACCTTC. It yields the protein CASRPGTGSIRGYTF.

V and J are TRBV27 and TRBJ2-7, with D possibly being TRBD2 (5 bases). Trimming shortened V by 2 bases and J by 2 bases, and 10 bases separated the two germline ends. The length of the CDR3 is 14 residues. Germline V gene sequence: CDR1 MNHEY, CDR2 SMNVEV (reference sequence). DNA of the CDR3: TGTGCCAGCAGTTTACGCCCTAGCCCCTACGAGCAGTACTTC. Protein product: CASSLRPSPYEQYF.

The CDR3: CASSSPVVGAILEETQYF. For the CDR3, the DNA is TGTGCCAGCAGCTCCCCGGTGGTGGGAGCCATTTTAGAAGAGACCCAGTACTTC. This chain uses TRBV7-2 with TRBJ2-5; a weak D match, TRBD2 (5 bases). Germline V gene sequence: CDR1 SGHTA, CDR2 FQGNSA. The CDR3 is 18 residues long. Trimming stripped 4 bases from V and 3 bases from J, with 24 bases between.

The chain recombines TRBV6-1 with TRBJ2-3, with D uncertain. The germline V gene encodes CDR1 MNHNS and CDR2 SASEGT. CDR3 length: 10 amino acids. Trimming pared 8 bases from V and 4 bases from J, leaving 4 bases between. CDR3 amino acids: CASGADTQYF. CDR3 nucleotides: TGTGCCAGCGGAGCAGATACGCAGTATTTT.

This rearrangement joins TRBV30 to TRBJ2-1; D is possibly TRBD1 (5 bases). V was cut by 4 bases and J by 0 bases, with 10 bases left in between. This CDR3 comprises 14 residues. Germline V gene data show CDR1 as GTSNPN and CDR2 as SVGIG (reference sequence). The CDR3 DNA follows: TGTGCCTGGAAGGGGAAAAGCTCCTACAATGAGCAGTTCTTC. Protein: CAWKGKSSYNEQFF.

V usage is TRBV6-5 and J usage is TRBJ1-2; 10 bases are a match to TRBD1. This CDR3 is built from 15 residues. Trimming took 6 bases from V and 2 from J; bases not matched to a gene: 6. Looked up from germline, CDR1 is MNHEY and CDR2 is SVGAGI. Here the CDR3 reads CASRDRGSLNYGYTF. Here the CDR3 DNA reads TGTGCCAGCAGGGACAGGGGGAGCTTAAACTATGGCTACACCTTC.

The J gene is TRBJ2-5, the V gene TRBV6-1, with 8 bases fitting TRBD2. The CDR3 contains 16 residues. With V trimmed by 1 base and J by 5 bases, 9 bases remained unmatched. CDR1 is MNHNS, CDR2 SASEGT, per germline. The CDR3 nucleotides read TGTGCCAGCAGTGAAGTTGCGGGCGGGAGGAGGGAGACCCAGTACTTC. Its translation: CASSEVAGGRRETQYF.

This chain uses TRBV5-1 with TRBJ1-2; D is perhaps TRBD1 (5 bases). CDR3 length equals 14 residues. CDR1 and CDR2 from the germline V gene are SGHRS and YFSETQ. Trimming took off 5 bases at V and 7 bases at J, with 18 bases between the two ends. The CDR3 protein is CASREAYRLSGYTF. The CDR3 DNA sequence: TGCGCCAGCAGGGAAGCATACAGGCTTTCTGGCTACACCTTC.

The count of this clone is one. The rearrangement links TRBV5-1 to TRBJ2-7; D possibly corresponds to TRBD2 (6 bases). In germline, CDR1 is SGHRS, CDR2 YFSETQ. There are 14 residues in the CDR3. Trimming shortened V by 7 bases and J by 4 bases, and 18 bases separated the two germline ends. CDR3 in DNA: TGCGCCAGCTCCGCTGTTGGGGGGAAATACGAGCAGTACTTC. Protein product: CASSAVGGKYEQYF.

V gene TRBV7-9 combines with J gene TRBJ2-5; D uncertain. The CDR3 spans 13 residues. V was cut by 4 bases and J by 6 bases, with 12 bases left in between. CDR1 SEHNR and CDR2 FQNEAQ come from the germline V gene (reference sequence). This chain's CDR3 is CASSSTPQKTQYF. In nucleotides, the CDR3 is TGTGCCAGCAGCTCCACCCCCCAGAAGACCCAGTACTTC.

CDR3 bases: TGTGCCAGCAGCGTGGGGACAGGGGTTTTCGAGCAGTACTTC. Encoded protein: CASSVGTGVFEQYF. This rearrangement joins TRBV5-6 to TRBJ2-7, with TRBD1 matching over 10 bases. The germline gives CDR1 SGHDT, CDR2 YYEEEE. The V gene end was trimmed by 4 bases and the J gene end by 6 bases; junction bases not matched to a gene: 7. The CDR3 contains 14 residues.

This clone was seen at least ten times. The chain joins TRBV30 to TRBJ1-2; no clear D gene. Per the germline V gene, CDR1 is GTSNPN and CDR2 is SVGIG (reference sequence). V dropped 4 bases and J dropped 7 bases, with 7 bases sitting between them. The CDR3 loop spans 10 amino acids. DNA of the CDR3: TGTGCCTGGAAAACGGGTGGCTACACCTTC. Protein product: CAWKTGGYTF.

Only one count was recorded for this clone. CDR3 amino acids: CASTGTGIISEQFF. For the CDR3, the DNA is TGTGCCAGCACTGGGACAGGGATAATTAGTGAGCAGTTCTTC. The chain couples TRBV6-5 to TRBJ2-1; 9 positions match TRBD1. The CDR3 spans 14 residues. Trimming removed 7 bases from V and 9 bases from J; junction bases left unmatched: 10. Germline lookup yields CDR1 MNHEY and CDR2 SVGAGI.

CDR3 region: CASSWSGQTEAFF. As DNA, the CDR3 is TGTGCCAGCAGCTGGAGCGGGCAGACTGAAGCTTTCTTT. The rearrangement links TRBV5-5 to TRBJ1-1; D not certain. The germline V and J ends were trimmed by 3 bases and 5 bases, with 11 bases remaining between them. The germline CDR1 and CDR2 sequences are SGHKS and YYEKEE (reference sequence). There are 13 residues in the CDR3.

V usage is TRBV4-2 and J usage is TRBJ2-6; the match to TRBD2 covers 7 bases. V lost 8 bases, J lost 0 bases, and 1 base stayed unmatched. CDR3 length: 14 amino acids. Germline CDR1 LGHNA, CDR2 YNFKEQ. CDR3 protein: CASGGVSGANVLTF. CDR3 in DNA: TGTGCCAGCGGGGGGGTCTCTGGGGCCAACGTCCTGACTTTC.

This rearrangement joins TRBV6-6 to TRBJ1-1; no clear D. This CDR3 has 15 residues. V was trimmed by 6 bases and J by 0 bases, leaving 14 bases between them. The germline V gene has CDR1 MNHNY and CDR2 SVGAGI (reference sequence). The CDR3 protein is CASSETSGMNTEAFF. CDR3 coding DNA: TGTGCCAGCAGCGAAACGTCGGGTATGAACACTGAAGCTTTCTTT.

V usage is TRBV7-9 and J usage is TRBJ2-2, with D perhaps TRBD2 (6 bases). The ends were cut back, 5 bases at V and 9 bases at J, with 16 bases in the middle. CDR1 and CDR2 from the germline V gene are SEHNR and FQNEAQ (reference sequence). This CDR3 is 14 amino acids long. The CDR3 DNA reads TGTGCCAGCAGCCCGGGGGTGGGCTCCCGGGAGCTGTTTTTT. The encoded protein is CASSPGVGSRELFF.

V is TRBV9 and J is TRBJ2-1; the match to TRBD1 covers 7 bases. The CDR3 runs 18 residues. V shed 4 bases, J shed 4 bases, and the junction held 17 bases outside the gene matches. CDR1 SGDLS and CDR2 YYNGEE come from the germline V gene. CDR3 protein: CASSQREGASSLYNEQFF. As DNA, the CDR3 is TGTGCCAGCAGCCAGAGAGAGGGGGCGAGCTCTCTATACAATGAGCAGTTCTTC.

V gene TRBV6-6 combines with J gene TRBJ2-3; 7 bases are a match to TRBD2. Germline CDR1 is MNHNY and CDR2 is SVGAGI (reference sequence). The CDR3 runs 15 residues. V was pared by 4 bases and J by 5 bases, with 9 bases of the junction left unmatched. The CDR3 DNA reads as TGTGCCAGCAGTTTCCCCGGGACTACCAGAGATACGCAGTATTTT. Amino acids: CASSFPGTTRDTQYF.

V is TRBV29-1 and J is TRBJ2-5, with TRBD1 matching over 7 bases. Germline V gene data show CDR1 as SQVTM and CDR2 as ANQGSEA. The CDR3 has 12 residues. Germline trimming cut 7 bases from V and 2 bases from J; bases unmatched to any gene: 4. CDR3 coding DNA: TGCAGCGACCGGGACAGACAAGAGACCCAGTACTTC. It translates to CSDRDRQETQYF. Looking up the rest from reference TRBV29-1 and TRBJ2-5 gives the full variable domain: SAVISQKPSRDICQRGTSLTIQCQVDSQVTMMFWYRQQPGQSLTLIATANQGSEATYESGFVIDKFPISRPNLTFSTLTVSNMSPEDSSIYLCSDRDRQETQYFGPGTRLLVL.